These 23 T cell receptor beta chains originate from one sample sequenced in a study of blood T cells in healthy people across ages. For the second PCR, which ran for about 7 to 11 cycles, a sample-barcoded 5' primer and a J-beta primer mix were used. TCRdb ran MiXCR on the 5' RACE reads and lists one entry per CDR3 protein. The data contain about 680,000 distinct CDR3 sequences, 49% of them singletons. The specimen sequenced was blood. These receptors all come from a woman aged 55-69 years in good health.

This sequence joins TRBV7-2 and TRBJ2-5, with D uncertain. Deletions cut 2 bases from V and 1 base from J, with 11 bases between. This CDR3 is 15 amino acids long. Germline CDR1 SGHTA, CDR2 FQGNSA. The CDR3, as DNA: TGTGCCAGCAGCTTAAGTTGGGGTCCCCAAGAGACCCAGTACTTC. Amino acid sequence: CASSLSWGPQETQYF.

The CDR3 region is CASSLAARSYNEQFF. In nucleotides, the CDR3 is TGTGCCAGCAGTTTAGCGGCCCGCTCCTACAATGAGCAGTTCTTC. The rearrangement joins TRBV27 to TRBJ2-1; D is unclear. Germline V gene sequence: CDR1 MNHEY, CDR2 SMNVEV (reference sequence). The CDR3 consists of 15 residues. The V and J ends lost 2 bases and 0 bases respectively, with 8 bases between them.

This clonotype was counted a few times. The rearrangement joins TRBV20-1 to TRBJ2-3; D remains unclear. CDR3 length: 11 residues. Germline V CDR1 and CDR2: DFQATT, SNEGSKA (reference sequence). The ends were cut back, 5 bases at V and 4 bases at J, with 7 bases in the middle. CDR3 bases: TGCAGTGCTGGGAATGCAGATACGCAGTATTTT. This translates into CSAGNADTQYF.

On this clonotype: This may be a read error: a much more frequent sequence differs by one nucleotide. V and J are TRBV27 and TRBJ1-2, with D possibly matching TRBD1 (6 bases). CDR1 and CDR2 from the germline V gene are MNHEY and SMNVEV (reference sequence). This CDR3 is 13 amino acids long. CDR3 amino acids: CASSPRGLDGDTF. The CDR3 DNA is TGTGCCAGCAGCCCCAGGGGCCTCGATGGCGACACCTTC.

About this clonotype itself: One junction end disagrees with the germline gene, perhaps due to a read error. The chain combines TRBV20-1 with TRBJ1-2, with TRBD1 identical over 9 bases. The CDR3 spans 13 residues. Germline V gene lookup returns CDR1 DFQATT and CDR2 SNEGSKA (reference sequence). The CDR3 DNA sequence: TGCAGTACTAGCCGTGACAGGGGGGATGGCTACACCTTC. It codes for CSTSRDRGDGYTF.

Concerning this clonotype itself: Its ends do not fully match the called genes, so a read error is possible. This chain links TRBV20-1 with TRBJ2-3; 9 bases agree with TRBD2. Germline V lookup: CDR1 DFQATT, CDR2 SNEGSKA (reference sequence). CDR3 length equals 14 residues. CDR3 DNA sequence: TGCAGCGCTATAGCGGGAGCCCCGGCAGATACGCAGTATTTT. As protein: CSAIAGAPADTQYF.

CDR3 DNA: TGTGCCAGCAGTTCCCCGACTAGCGGGACCTACGAGCAGTACTTC. This gives the protein CASSSPTSGTYEQYF. The chain uses TRBV28 and TRBJ2-7, with 11 bases identical to TRBD2. The germline gives CDR1 MDHEN, CDR2 SYDVKM. J lost 2 bases, V lost 4 bases, and 4 bases had no gene match. The CDR3 extends over 15 amino acids.

The J gene is TRBJ2-3, the V gene TRBV20-1, with 7 bases lining up with TRBD2. Germline V lookup: CDR1 DFQATT, CDR2 SNEGSKA (reference sequence). V shed 2 bases and J 0 bases; nucleotides not matched to a gene: 2. The CDR3 spans 14 residues. CDR3 protein: CSARRAGSTDTQYF. The CDR3 coding sequence is TGCAGTGCTAGAAGAGCGGGAAGCACAGATACGCAGTATTTT.

The chain joins TRBV28 to TRBJ2-5; no firm D call. CDR1 is MDHEN, CDR2 SYDVKM, per germline. CDR3 length: 16 residues. Deletions cut 4 bases from V and 7 bases from J, with 22 bases between. Written as DNA, the CDR3 is TGTGCCAGCAGTTCACCCCGGTTGGCCTTAACCGGGACCCAGTACTTC. This translates into CASSSPRLALTGTQYF.

This clonotype was seen a handful of times. V and J are TRBV20-1 and TRBJ1-5; D perhaps matches TRBD1 (6 bases). The CDR3 has 13 amino acids. V was pared by 5 bases and J by 4 bases, with 12 bases between. The V gene's germline CDR1 is DFQATT and CDR2 SNEGSKA (reference sequence). The CDR3 DNA follows: TGCAGTGCTCGGGACACATCAAATCAGCCCCAGCATTTT. This codes for CSARDTSNQPQHF.

This clonotype occurred a few times. This sequence joins TRBV27 and TRBJ1-6; TRBD1 matches 8 bases. V dropped 3 bases and J dropped 6; count of bases not matched to a gene: 10. The CDR3 runs to 17 residues. Germline assignment: CDR1 MNHEY and CDR2 SMNVEV (reference sequence). The CDR3 sequence is CASSLANRGSANSPLHF. Here the CDR3 DNA reads TGTGCCAGCAGTTTGGCTAACAGGGGGTCGGCTAATTCACCCCTCCACTTT.

This chain connects TRBV20-1 to TRBJ2-1; either TRBD1 or TRBD2 may supply D (5 bases each). V was pared by 5 bases and J by 9 bases, with 14 bases between. Looked up from germline, CDR1 is DFQATT and CDR2 is SNEGSKA (reference sequence). The CDR3 contains 12 residues. The CDR3 spells CSAPNRRSEQFF. The CDR3 DNA follows: TGCAGTGCTCCCAACAGGAGGAGTGAGCAGTTCTTC.

The chain has TRBV12-3 or TRBV12-4 and TRBJ2-1, with TRBD2 identical over 11 bases. The ends lost 3 bases at V and 8 bases at J; junction bases unmatched: 3. CDR3 size: 14 residues. CDR3 in amino acids: CASSLTSGIDEQFF. The CDR3 DNA follows: TGTGCCAGCAGTTTGACTAGCGGGATCGATGAGCAGTTCTTC.

The DNA for the CDR3 is TGTGCCAGCAGTCCCGGGACTGCGGGGGACCTGAACACTGAAGCTTTCTTT. Translated: CASSPGTAGDLNTEAFF. This sequence joins TRBV12-3 or TRBV12-4 and TRBJ1-1; D is perhaps TRBD1 (5 bases). The CDR3 runs 17 residues. Deletions cut 5 bases from V and 0 bases from J, with 19 bases between.

V is TRBV29-1 and J is TRBJ2-2, with TRBD2 matching 11 bases. The CDR3 spans 15 residues. Germline V CDR1 and CDR2: SQVTM, ANQGSEA. V lost 7 bases and J lost 0; bases outside the gene matches: 4. Written as DNA, the CDR3 is TGCAGCGGCCAGACTAGCGGGACGAACACCGGGGAGCTGTTTTTT. It encodes CSGQTSGTNTGELFF.

This clonotype occurred once. This chain links TRBV7-7 with TRBJ2-5; possible D gene TRBD2, 6 bases. Germline V gene lookup returns CDR1 SSHAT and CDR2 FNYEAQ (reference sequence). CDR3 length equals 16 residues. The CDR3 nucleotides are TGTACTAGCAGCTTAGTCGGGCGCGGCACTCAAGAGACCCAGTACTTC. Translating gives CTSSLVGRGTQETQYF.

This clonotype was seen more than once but under ten times. This chain connects TRBV6-2 or TRBV6-3 to TRBJ2-7; 12 bases fit TRBD2. The CDR3 runs to 19 residues. Trimming cost V 6 bases and J 0 bases; bases outside gene matches: 15. Germline CDR1 and CDR2: MNHEY and SVGEGT. CDR3 residues: CASRRRSGLAGQLSYEQYF. In nucleotides, the CDR3 is TGTGCCAGCAGACGACGGTCGGGACTAGCGGGCCAACTCTCCTACGAGCAGTACTTC.

The rearrangement links TRBV4-3 to TRBJ2-5, with D perhaps assigned TRBD1 or TRBD2 (5 bases each). V was clipped by 5 bases and J by 5 bases, with 12 bases between them. There are 13 residues in the CDR3. CDR1 LGHNA and CDR2 YSLEER come from the germline V gene. CDR3 loop: CASSFSEGETQYF. The CDR3 DNA reads TGCGCCAGCAGCTTCTCCGAGGGGGAGACCCAGTACTTC.

CDR3 bases: TGTGCCAGCAGTTTATATCTTGGGGGCCCCAGGCGCTACAATGAGCAGTTCTTC. Translated, it gives CASSLYLGGPRRYNEQFF. The chain is built from TRBV27 and TRBJ2-1, with D possibly TRBD1 on 6 matching bases. CDR3 length: 18 residues. Germline loops: CDR1 MNHEY, CDR2 SMNVEV (reference sequence). Trimming stripped 1 base from V and 3 bases from J, with 19 bases between.

This chain connects TRBV7-2 to TRBJ1-1, with unresolved D. The CDR3 totals 15 residues. Germline V CDR1 and CDR2: SGHTA, FQGNSA. Trimming removed 1 base at V and 5 bases at J, with 14 bases between. This CDR3 is CASSLVPVDGTEAFF. For the CDR3, the DNA is TGTGCCAGCAGCTTAGTGCCAGTTGATGGGACTGAAGCTTTCTTT.

This clonotype was counted between two and nine times. This chain joins TRBV7-2 and TRBJ1-1; no reliable D call. CDR1 is SGHTA, CDR2 FQGNSA, per germline. This CDR3 comprises 15 residues. Trimming took off 1 base at V and 1 base at J, with 10 bases between the two ends. Here the CDR3 reads CASSLVGQKNTEAFF. For the CDR3, the DNA is TGTGCCAGCAGCTTAGTAGGGCAAAAGAACACTGAAGCTTTCTTT.

This sequence joins TRBV6-1 and TRBJ1-2; 10 bases align to TRBD1. Germline V gene sequence: CDR1 MNHNS, CDR2 SASEGT. J gave up 5 bases and V 6 bases, and 18 bases lay outside the gene matches. The CDR3 length is 18 residues. This CDR3 is CASSLGETGGWLWYGYTF. CDR3 bases: TGTGCCAGCAGCCTAGGAGAGACAGGGGGCTGGCTGTGGTATGGCTACACCTTC.

Points on this clonotype: A much more abundant neighbour one base away suggests this may be a read error. J is TRBJ2-7 and V is TRBV12-3 or TRBV12-4, with TRBD2 matching over 10 bases. CDR3 length equals 15 residues. J lost 5 bases, V lost 4 bases, and 8 bases had no gene match. CDR3 coding DNA: TGTGCCAGCAGTTGGCAAGCGGGAGGGCCCCACGAGCAGTACTTC. It codes for CASSWQAGGPHEQYF.